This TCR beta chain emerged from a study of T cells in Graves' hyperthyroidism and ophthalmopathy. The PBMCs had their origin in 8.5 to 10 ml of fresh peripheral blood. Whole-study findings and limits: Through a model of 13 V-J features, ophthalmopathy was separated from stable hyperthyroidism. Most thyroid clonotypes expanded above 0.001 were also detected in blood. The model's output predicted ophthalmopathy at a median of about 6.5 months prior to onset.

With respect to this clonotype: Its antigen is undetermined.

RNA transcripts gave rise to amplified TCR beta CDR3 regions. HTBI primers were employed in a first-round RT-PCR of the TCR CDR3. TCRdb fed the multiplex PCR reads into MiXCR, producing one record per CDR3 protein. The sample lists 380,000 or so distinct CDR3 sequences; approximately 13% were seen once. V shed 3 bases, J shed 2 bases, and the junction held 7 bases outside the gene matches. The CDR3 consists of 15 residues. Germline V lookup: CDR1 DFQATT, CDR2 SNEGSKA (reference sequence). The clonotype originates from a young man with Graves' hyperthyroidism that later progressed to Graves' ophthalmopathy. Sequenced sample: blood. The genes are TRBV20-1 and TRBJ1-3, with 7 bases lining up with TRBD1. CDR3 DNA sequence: TGCAGTGCTAGGGGGACAGCGGGGCCTGGAAACACCATATATTTT. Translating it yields CSARGTAGPGNTIYF.